Described below is a single T cell receptor beta chain sequence and its context. The antigen remains unidentified. This CDR3 contains 15 residues. Trimming cost V 4 bases and J 8 bases, with 18 bases left between them. Germline V gene lookup returns CDR1 SGHRS and CDR2 YFSETQ. This sample was taken from a study of a mutant IDH1 vaccine in newly diagnosed glioma. Assay: immunoSEQ multiplex PCR; the TCRdb copy retains only in-frame clones and omits some. The sample lists tens of thousands of clones, roughly four fifths occurring once. Indicated time point: week 23, last vaccination. Doses comprised 300 ug of mutant IDH1 20-mer peptide each, plus topical imiquimod.

Source: PBMCs, taken from a glioma patient whose treatment included an IDH1 peptide vaccine. The clonotype was recovered from a man between 25 and 39 years old with glioma. The chain uses TRBV5-1 and TRBJ1-4, with D perhaps matching TRBD1 (6 bases). The CDR3 DNA is TGCGCCAGCAGCGGCGGGGGGCCCCCGGGCGAAAAACTGTTTTTT. Protein: CASSGGGPPGEKLFF.